Listed below are T cell receptor beta chains from one sample, sequenced in a study of vaccination and CD4 T cells after COVID-19. Their target antigens are unknown. TCRdb called the PCR reads again in MiXCR, with one record for every CDR3 protein. In the table there are nearly 15,000 distinct CDR3 sequences, under 50% of which are singletons. The material sequenced was CD4+ T cells from blood, cultured in vitro. The receptors were gathered from a human donor who had recovered from COVID-19. Each CDR3 is given with its conserved first and last residue. D genes are given only for firm matches. Only some rows state a clone size, as once, few, many or a class for expanded clones.

.,TRBV19,once,TRBJ2-2,TGTGCCAGTACTTTCACGGTGAGGGCCGGGGAGCTGTTTTTT,CASTFTVRAGELFF
TRBD1,TRBV19,.,TRBJ2-2,TGTGCCAGTAGTGCCGGGACAGGGCTATCCGGGGAGCTGTTTTTT,CASSAGTGLSGELFF
TRBD1,TRBV2,.,TRBJ2-1,TGTGCCAGCAGCCCGGGACAGACTTCCTACAATGAGCAGTTCTTC,CASSPGQTSYNEQFF
.,TRBV2,.,TRBJ2-1,TGTGCCAGCAGGGGACCGGTCAATGAGCAGTTCTTC,CASRGPVNEQFF
.,TRBV7-2,.,TRBJ1-1,TGTGCCAGCAGCTTAGAGCGGGGTTTAACTGAAGCTTTCTTT,CASSLERGLTEAFF
.,TRBV20-1,.,TRBJ2-3,TGCAGTGCTATATTCCGGGAGACAGATACGCAGTATTTT,CSAIFRETDTQYF
TRBD1,TRBV11-2,few,TRBJ1-1,TGTGCCAGCAACCGGGACAGGGGTAACACTGAAGCTTTCTTT,CASNRDRGNTEAFF
TRBD2,TRBV12-3/TRBV12-4,.,TRBJ2-3,TGTGCCAGCAGGCCATATACCTGGACCCGCGGGGGGGGGACAGATACGCAGTATTTT,CASRPYTWTRGGGTDTQYF
TRBD1,TRBV7-3,.,TRBJ2-1,TGTGCCAGCAGCTTAGGTGGACAGGGAAGTAGTGAGCAGTTCTTC,CASSLGGQGSSEQFF
.,TRBV2,once,TRBJ2-7,TGTGCCAGCAACGGGAAGGACGGCGCGAGGGGCTACGAGCAGTACTTC,CASNGKDGARGYEQYF
TRBD2,TRBV7-2,.,TRBJ2-5,TGTGCCAGCAGCCGAACTAGCGGCCAAGAGACCCAGTACTTC,CASSRTSGQETQYF
.,TRBV24-1,.,TRBJ2-5,TGTGCCACCAGTGATTCCAGGGAGACCCAGTACTTC,CATSDSRETQYF
TRBD1,TRBV20-1,.,TRBJ2-3,TGCAGTGCTAGAGTGGCAGGGGGCGCCTATACGCAGTATTTT,CSARVAGGAYTQYF
.,TRBV10-2,.,TRBJ2-7,TGCGCCAGCTTGAGGGCATTATCCTACGAGCAGTACTTC,CASLRALSYEQYF
.,TRBV11-2,.,TRBJ1-6,TGTGCCAGCAGCGCCCCATCCGGGATGGGAAATTCACCCCTCCACTTT,CASSAPSGMGNSPLHF
TRBD1,TRBV28,.,TRBJ1-2,TGTGCCAGCAGTCCCTCGGGACAGGGGGCGTCTAACTATGGCTACACCTTC,CASSPSGQGASNYGYTF
TRBD1,TRBV20-1,.,TRBJ2-7,TGCAGTGCTAAACTCCGGGACAGGGGTTACGAGCAGTACTTC,CSAKLRDRGYEQYF
.,TRBV6-2/TRBV6-3,.,TRBJ1-5,TGTGCCAGCAGTTACAGGGATCAGCCCCAGCATTTT,CASSYRDQPQHF
.,TRBV4-3,.,TRBJ1-2,TGCGCCAGCAGCCAAGATGGAGCCGTCCACAGGATATACTATGGCTACACCTTC,CASSQDGAVHRIYYGYTF
TRBD2,TRBV28,.,TRBJ2-5,TGTGCCAGCAGAACACTAGCGGGGGGCATACAAGAGACCCAGTACTTC,CASRTLAGGIQETQYF
TRBD1,TRBV18,.,TRBJ2-3,TGTGCCAGCTCACCGGGGACAGGGAGCACAGATACGCAGTATTTT,CASSPGTGSTDTQYF
TRBD2,TRBV28,.,TRBJ2-6,TGTGCCAGTCGACCGGGGGGAAGAAGGGTCTCTGGGGCCAACGTCCTGACTTTC,CASRPGGRRVSGANVLTF